A selection of T cell receptor beta chains follows, all from one sample in a study of blood T cells in healthy people across ages. From the 5' RACE reads, TCRdb called clonotypes with MiXCR, one entry per CDR3 protein. Of roughly 2 million distinct CDR3 sequences listed, 49% are singletons. The source material was blood. All receptors derive from a woman aged 40 to 50 in good health. CDR3s include the opening cysteine and the closing phenylalanine or tryptophan.

v_gene: TRBV4-1
j_gene: TRBJ1-2
CDR3aa: CASQFTGNNYGYTF

v_gene: TRBV6-4
j_gene: TRBJ2-7
CDR3aa: CASSARTSGDEQYF

v_gene: TRBV7-9
j_gene: TRBJ2-3
CDR3aa: CASTRKRTAGGPNTQYF

v_gene: TRBV15
j_gene: TRBJ2-5
CDR3aa: CATSRVLEETQYF

v_gene: TRBV5-6
j_gene: NA
CDR3aa: CAGSSQGGPYIQYF

v_gene: TRBV5-6
j_gene: TRBJ2-6
CDR3aa: CASSLMPKTDRGDPMFSGANVLTF

v_gene: TRBV12-3/TRBV12-4
j_gene: TRBJ2-3
CDR3aa: CASSFVGLSTDTQYF

v_gene: TRBV20-1
j_gene: TRBJ2-4
CDR3aa: CSALPVVAKNIQYF

v_gene: TRBV24-1
j_gene: TRBJ2-5
CDR3aa: CATSDKADEETQYF

v_gene: TRBV3-1
j_gene: NA
CDR3aa: CASSRWSRETQYF

v_gene: TRBV24-1
j_gene: NA
CDR3aa: CATSPRGAQETQYF

v_gene: TRBV12-3/TRBV12-4
j_gene: TRBJ2-1
CDR3aa: CASSVGAGTARNEQFF

v_gene: TRBV20-1
j_gene: TRBJ1-6
CDR3aa: CSARDPWRGPLGSPLHF

v_gene: TRBV27
j_gene: TRBJ2-7
CDR3aa: CASSSLDREGYYEQYF

v_gene: TRBV7-9
j_gene: TRBJ2-7
CDR3aa: CASSSTGEWYEQYF

v_gene: TRBV7-9
j_gene: NA
CDR3aa: CASSELGQGRYEQYF

v_gene: TRBV20-1
j_gene: TRBJ1-6
CDR3aa: CSARQGRIYSPLHF

v_gene: TRBV4-3
j_gene: TRBJ2-1
CDR3aa: CASSQVGGEQQFF

v_gene: TRBV20-1
j_gene: TRBJ2-1
CDR3aa: CSAWTGVSYNEQFF

v_gene: TRBV6-5
j_gene: TRBJ1-2
CDR3aa: CASSQTGGFYGYTF

v_gene: TRBV12-5
j_gene: TRBJ2-3
CDR3aa: CASGLGLAGTYTDTQYF

v_gene: TRBV7-3
j_gene: TRBJ2-5
CDR3aa: CASSLTGGAGETQYF

v_gene: TRBV6-5
j_gene: TRBJ2-1
CDR3aa: CASSYGGLTYNEQFF

v_gene: TRBV19
j_gene: TRBJ1-2
CDR3aa: CASSIGPSGGYTF

v_gene: TRBV15
j_gene: TRBJ2-5
CDR3aa: CATSSHIGTAQETQYF

v_gene: TRBV6-6
j_gene: NA
CDR3aa: CASSRDVYEQYF

v_gene: TRBV4-3
j_gene: TRBJ2-3
CDR3aa: CASSQDPSSSGGLGDTQYF